This entry lists 20 T cell receptor beta chains sequenced from one sample in a study of blood T cell repertoires in COVID-19. Produced via immunoSEQ multiplex PCR; TCRdb's table is partial and in-frame only. This table has approximately 260,000 clones, about 90% appearing once. Sequencing was performed on peripheral blood. These receptor sequences come from a woman in her 70s with COVID-19, enrolled during active disease.

V is TRBV7-9 and J is TRBJ2-1; TRBD2 is a possible D gene (6 bases). CDR3 length: 13 residues. V was pared by 7 bases and J by 4 bases, with 11 bases between. Per germline, CDR1 SEHNR and CDR2 FQNEAQ (reference sequence). CDR3 nucleotides: TGTGCCAGCACGAATGGGGGGTACAATGAGCAGTTCTTC. Translated: CASTNGGYNEQFF.

J is TRBJ1-2 and V is TRBV12-3 or TRBV12-4, with no clear D. The V end was cut by 1 base, the J end by 6 bases, with 6 bases between. This CDR3 comprises 12 residues. This CDR3 reads CASSLGRDGYTF. CDR3 in DNA: TGTGCCAGCAGTTTAGGGAGAGATGGCTACACCTTC.

The chain couples TRBV28 to TRBJ2-7, with D possibly being TRBD1 (6 bases). Trimming removed 5 bases at V and 3 bases at J, with 14 bases between. Per the germline V gene, CDR1 is MDHEN and CDR2 is SYDVKM. CDR3 length equals 14 residues. CDR3 coding DNA: TGTGCCAGCAGTAGACCCGGACAGTACTACGAGCAGTACTTC. Amino acid sequence: CASSRPGQYYEQYF. Combining the CDR3 with reference TRBV28 and TRBJ2-7 gives the whole variable domain DVKVTQSSRYLVKRTGEKVFLECVQDMDHENMFWYRQDPGLGLRLIYFSYDVKMKEKGDIPEGYSVSREKKERFSLILESASTNQTSMYLCASSRPGQYYEQYFGPGTRLTVT.

The V call is TRBV7-2, the J call TRBJ1-5, with D tentatively TRBD1 (5 bases). CDR3 size: 17 residues. Trimming removed 5 bases from V and 1 base from J, with 18 bases in between. CDR1 is SGHTA and CDR2 is FQGNSA in the germline V gene. CDR3 sequence: CASSGGGMVRSNQPQHF. The CDR3 DNA sequence: TGTGCCAGCAGCGGGGGGGGAATGGTGCGGAGCAATCAGCCCCAGCATTTT.

This clone has a single count. The chain has TRBV5-1 and TRBJ2-6; tentatively, D is TRBD1 (6 bases). In germline, CDR1 is SGHRS, CDR2 YFSETQ. This CDR3 is 16 amino acids long. V was cut by 4 bases and J by 0 bases, with 11 bases left in between. As DNA, the CDR3 is TGCGCCAGCAGCATGACAGGAGTCTCTGGGGCCAACGTCCTGACTTTC. Translation: CASSMTGVSGANVLTF.

This clone came up once. The V call is TRBV11-3, the J call TRBJ2-3; 14 nucleotides align to TRBD2. Germline CDR1 SGHNT, CDR2 YENEEA. The CDR3 is 17 residues long. V trimming: 3 bases; J trimming: 3 bases; junction bases outside the gene matches: 5. CDR3 sequence (DNA): TGTGCCAGCAGCTTCGGGACTAGCGGGAGTCCGACAGATACGCAGTATTTT. This translates into CASSFGTSGSPTDTQYF.

Only a few counts were recorded for this clone. The chain has TRBV7-9 and TRBJ2-5; 7 bases are a match to TRBD1. V lost 6 bases, J lost 4 bases, and 17 bases stayed unmatched. The CDR3 sequence is 17 residues long. CDR1 SEHNR and CDR2 FQNEAQ come from the germline V gene (reference sequence). Written as DNA, the CDR3 is TGTGCCAGCAGTCAGACAGGGAAGGCCTTAGTTGGAGAGACCCAGTACTTC. Translation: CASSQTGKALVGETQYF.

The J gene is TRBJ1-6, the V gene TRBV10-2, with 8 bases aligning to TRBD1. V gave up 7 bases and J gave up 8 bases; unmatched junction bases: 4. CDR1 is WSHSY and CDR2 is SAAADI in the germline V gene. There are 13 residues in the CDR3. CDR3 in amino acids: CASNRGEDSPLHF. The CDR3 coding sequence is TGCGCCAGCAACAGGGGGGAGGATTCACCCCTCCACTTT.

This clone was counted only a few times. This rearrangement joins TRBV19 to TRBJ2-3; 11 bases are a match to TRBD1. The V gene end was trimmed by 6 bases and the J gene end by 4 bases; junction bases not matched to a gene: 6. CDR3 length: 15 residues. Germline V gives CDR1 LNHDA, CDR2 SQIVND (reference sequence). CDR3 amino acids: CASRKGQGVADTQYF. CDR3 DNA: TGTGCCAGTAGAAAGGGACAGGGGGTCGCAGATACGCAGTATTTT.

This chain connects TRBV28 to TRBJ1-2; 7 bases map to TRBD1. The V gene end was trimmed by 4 bases and the J gene end by 4 bases; junction bases not matched to a gene: 0. The CDR3 has 12 residues. Germline V gene lookup returns CDR1 MDHEN and CDR2 SYDVKM. The CDR3 sequence is CASSWDSYGYTF. The CDR3, as DNA: TGTGCCAGCAGTTGGGACAGCTATGGCTACACCTTC.

V gene TRBV5-1 combines with J gene TRBJ2-5; D unclear. With 4 bases removed from V and 5 bases from J, the gap between germline ends came to 9 bases. The CDR3 totals 12 residues. Germline V gene sequence: CDR1 SGHRS, CDR2 YFSETQ. The CDR3 nucleotides are TGCGCCAGCAGCCTTCCTTCCGAGACCCAGTACTTC. It codes for CASSLPSETQYF.

The chain uses TRBV2 and TRBJ1-1; TRBD1 matches 8 bases. This CDR3 spans 16 amino acids. V lost 4 bases to trimming and J lost 2 bases; unmatched junction nucleotides: 9. CDR1 is SNHLY, CDR2 FYNNEI, per germline. In DNA form, the CDR3 reads TGTGCCAGCAGTGCCGGACAGGGTCGGGGAAACACTGAAGCTTTCTTT. It is translated as CASSAGQGRGNTEAFF.

V is TRBV2 and J is TRBJ2-7, with D maybe TRBD1 (5 bases). Germline V gene sequence: CDR1 SNHLY, CDR2 FYNNEI. This CDR3 contains 15 residues. V was clipped by 3 bases and J by 3 bases, with 15 bases between them. The CDR3 region has the DNA TGTGCCAGCAGTGACATATGGGGCACCCACTACGAGCAGTACTTC. Translation: CASSDIWGTHYEQYF.

A few counts support this clone. The chain links TRBV6-5 to TRBJ2-7; D ambiguous. The CDR3 totals 13 residues. Germline V gives CDR1 MNHEY, CDR2 SVGAGI. V was pared by 7 bases and J by 3 bases, with 13 bases between. The CDR3 here is CASKVGTNYEQYF. The DNA for the CDR3 is TGTGCCAGCAAGGTAGGAACTAACTACGAGCAGTACTTC.

V and J are TRBV19 and TRBJ1-4; D perhaps matches TRBD1 (6 bases). The ends were cut back, 8 bases at V and 8 bases at J, with 15 bases in the middle. Germline V CDR1 and CDR2: LNHDA, SQIVND (reference sequence). The CDR3 contains 13 residues. CDR3 bases: TGTGCCAGTTTGGACAGCGGTATAGAAAAACTGTTTTTT. Its protein product is CASLDSGIEKLFF.

V and J are TRBV10-3 and TRBJ2-2; D unclear. The CDR3 totals 16 residues. The V and J ends lost 0 bases and 1 base respectively, with 9 bases between them. Looked up from germline, CDR1 is ENHRY and CDR2 is SYGVKD. The CDR3 coding sequence is TGTGCCATCAGTGAGTCGACGGCAGGGAACACCGGGGAGCTGTTTTTT. This translates into CAISESTAGNTGELFF.

V usage is TRBV14 and J usage is TRBJ2-1; 10 bases agree with TRBD2. The V segment lost 5 bases and the J segment 4 bases; nucleotides outside the gene matches: 5. Germline lookup yields CDR1 SGHDN and CDR2 FVKESK. The CDR3 consists of 15 residues. The CDR3 region is CASSDGLAEYNEQFF. The CDR3 DNA reads as TGTGCCAGCAGCGATGGACTAGCGGAATACAATGAGCAGTTCTTC.

The rearrangement uses TRBV30 and TRBJ1-6; 7 nucleotides agree with TRBD1. Germline trimming cut 2 bases from V and 7 bases from J; bases unmatched to any gene: 5. The CDR3 runs 14 residues. The germline V gene has CDR1 GTSNPN and CDR2 SVGIG (reference sequence). CDR3 sequence: CAWSPGTENSPLHF. Written as DNA, the CDR3 is TGTGCCTGGAGTCCCGGGACAGAGAATTCACCCCTCCACTTT.

The chain uses TRBV30 and TRBJ1-1; maybe TRBD1 (6 bases). Looked up from germline, CDR1 is GTSNPN and CDR2 is SVGIG (reference sequence). The V and J ends lost 3 bases and 1 base respectively, with 9 bases between them. This CDR3 spans 13 amino acids. Here the CDR3 DNA reads TGTGCCTGGAGGCCCAGGGGGAACACTGAAGCTTTCTTT. It yields the protein CAWRPRGNTEAFF.

The rearrangement uses TRBV30 and TRBJ2-1; the match to TRBD2 covers 7 bases. After removal of 8 bases from V and 2 bases from J, the junction contained 6 bases not matched to a gene. Germline CDR1 is GTSNPN and CDR2 is SVGIG (reference sequence). The CDR3 consists of 13 residues. In DNA, the CDR3 is TGTGCCCGGGGGGAGATCGCCTACAATGAGCAGTTCTTC. It codes for CARGEIAYNEQFF. The whole variable domain, filled in from reference TRBV30 and TRBJ2-1, reads SQTIHQWPATLVQPVGSPLSLECTVEGTSNPNLYWYRQAAGRGLQLLFYSVGIGQISSEVPQNLSASRPQDRQFILSSKKLLLSDSGFYLCARGEIAYNEQFFGPGTRLTVL.